This T cell receptor (beta chain) was captured by sequencing in a study of response to subunit inactivated influenza vaccine. Study outcomes and limitations: Authors suggested each seasonal influenza vaccination recruits few new T cells.

CDR3 length: 15 amino acids. The J segment lost 4 bases and the V segment lost 4 bases, leaving 9 bases of the junction unmatched. The V gene's germline CDR1 is SGHRS and CDR2 YFSETQ. TCRdb re-called the RT-PCR reads through MiXCR, storing one row per CDR3 protein. Seen here are under 950,000 distinct CDR3 sequences, over 20% observed once, and the top ten hold about a tenth. Remarks on this clonotype: Its specificity is unknown.

The specimen comprised PBMCs from blood, sampled 5 days after vaccination. This clonotype was sampled from a man aged 50 or older who received an inactivated influenza vaccine. This chain links TRBV5-1 with TRBJ2-3; TRBD1 agrees at 7 bases. CDR3 nucleotides: TGCGCCAGCAGCCTTGAGGGGGCAGTACCAGATACGCAGTATTTT. Its protein is CASSLEGAVPDTQYF. Based on the CDR3 plus reference TRBV5-1 and TRBJ2-3, the full variable domain is KAGVTQTPRYLIKTRGQQVTLSCSPISGHRSVSWYQQTPGQGLQFLFEYFSETQRNKGNFPGRFSGRQFSNSRSEMNVSTLELGDSALYLCASSLEGAVPDTQYFGPGTRLTVL.